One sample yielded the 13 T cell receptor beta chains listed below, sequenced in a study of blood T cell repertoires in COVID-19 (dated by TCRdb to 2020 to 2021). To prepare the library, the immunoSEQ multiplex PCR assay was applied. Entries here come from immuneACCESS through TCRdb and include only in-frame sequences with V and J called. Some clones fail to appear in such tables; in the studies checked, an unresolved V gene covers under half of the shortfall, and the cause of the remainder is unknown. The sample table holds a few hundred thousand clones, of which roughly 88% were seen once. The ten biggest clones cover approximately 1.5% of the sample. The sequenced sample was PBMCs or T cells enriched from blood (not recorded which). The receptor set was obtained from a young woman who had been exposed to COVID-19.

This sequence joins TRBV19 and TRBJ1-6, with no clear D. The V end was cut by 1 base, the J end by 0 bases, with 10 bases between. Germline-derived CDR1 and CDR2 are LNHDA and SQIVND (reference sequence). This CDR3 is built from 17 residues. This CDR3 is CASSIGGISSYNSPLHF. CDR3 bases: TGTGCCAGTAGTATAGGAGGGATTAGCTCCTATAATTCACCCCTCCACTTT. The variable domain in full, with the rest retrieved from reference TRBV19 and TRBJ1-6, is DGGITQSPKYLFRKEGQNVTLSCEQNLNHDAMYWYRQDPGQGLRLIYYSQIVNDFQKGDIAEGYSVSREKKESFPLTVTSAQKNPTAFYLCASSIGGISSYNSPLHFGNGTRLTVT.

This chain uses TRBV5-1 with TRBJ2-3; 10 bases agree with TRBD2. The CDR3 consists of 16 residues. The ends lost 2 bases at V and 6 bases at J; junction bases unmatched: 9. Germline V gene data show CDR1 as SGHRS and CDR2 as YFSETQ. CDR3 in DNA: TGCGCCAGCAGCTTTGATATAACTAGCGGGGCGGATACGCAGTATTTT. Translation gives CASSFDITSGADTQYF.

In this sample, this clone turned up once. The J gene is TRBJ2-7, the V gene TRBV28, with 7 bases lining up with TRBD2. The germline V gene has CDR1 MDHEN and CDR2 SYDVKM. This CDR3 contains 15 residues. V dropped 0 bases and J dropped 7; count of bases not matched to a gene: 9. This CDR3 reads CASSLWASGSGEQYF. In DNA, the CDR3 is TGTGCCAGCAGTTTATGGGCTAGCGGCAGCGGTGAGCAGTACTTC.

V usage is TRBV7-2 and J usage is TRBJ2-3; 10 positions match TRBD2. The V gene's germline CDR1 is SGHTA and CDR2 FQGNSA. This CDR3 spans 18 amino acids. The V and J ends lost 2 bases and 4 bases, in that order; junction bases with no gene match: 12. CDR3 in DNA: TGTGCCAGCAGCTTATTCGGTGAGCGGGGGGGCCGGTCAGATACGCAGTATTTT. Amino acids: CASSLFGERGGRSDTQYF.

The CDR3 loop is CASNTGTSTYEQYF. The CDR3 bases are TGTGCCAGCAACACGGGAACTTCCACCTACGAGCAGTACTTC. The V and J genes are TRBV2 and TRBJ2-7; tentatively, D is TRBD2 (5 bases). CDR1 is SNHLY and CDR2 is FYNNEI in the germline V gene. V gave up 7 bases and J gave up 2 bases, with 15 bases separating them. The CDR3 covers 14 residues. Combining the CDR3 with reference TRBV2 and TRBJ2-7 gives the whole variable domain EPEVTQTPSHQVTQMGQEVILRCVPISNHLYFYWYRQILGQKVEFLVSFYNNEISEKSEIFDDQFSVERPDGSNFTLKIRSTKLEDSAMYFCASNTGTSTYEQYFGPGTRLTVT.

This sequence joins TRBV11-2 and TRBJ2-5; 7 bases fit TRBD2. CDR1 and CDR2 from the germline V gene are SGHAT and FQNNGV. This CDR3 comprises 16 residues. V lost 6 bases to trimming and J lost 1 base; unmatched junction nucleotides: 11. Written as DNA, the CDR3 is TGTGCCAGCAGTCCCCGCCTGTCGGGAGGCCAAGAGACCCAGTACTTC. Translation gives CASSPRLSGGQETQYF.

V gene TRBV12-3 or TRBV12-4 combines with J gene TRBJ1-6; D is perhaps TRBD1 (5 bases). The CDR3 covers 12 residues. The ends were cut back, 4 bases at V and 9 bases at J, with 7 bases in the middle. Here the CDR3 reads CASSSGGSPLHF. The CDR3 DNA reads TGTGCCAGCAGTTCCGGGGGTTCACCCCTCCACTTT.

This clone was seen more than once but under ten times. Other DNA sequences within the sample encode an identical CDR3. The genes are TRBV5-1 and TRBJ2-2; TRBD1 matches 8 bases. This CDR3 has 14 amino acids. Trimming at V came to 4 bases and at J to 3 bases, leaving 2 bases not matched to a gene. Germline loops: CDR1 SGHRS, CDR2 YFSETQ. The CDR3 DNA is TGCGCCAGCAGCCTACAGGGGGACACCGGGGAGCTGTTTTTT. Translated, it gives CASSLQGDTGELFF.

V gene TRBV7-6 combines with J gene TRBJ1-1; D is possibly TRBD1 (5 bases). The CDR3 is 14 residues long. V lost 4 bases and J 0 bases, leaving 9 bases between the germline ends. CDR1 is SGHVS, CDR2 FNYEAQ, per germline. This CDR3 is CASSSGGMNTEAFF. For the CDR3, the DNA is TGTGCCAGCAGCTCGGGGGGGATGAACACTGAAGCTTTCTTT.

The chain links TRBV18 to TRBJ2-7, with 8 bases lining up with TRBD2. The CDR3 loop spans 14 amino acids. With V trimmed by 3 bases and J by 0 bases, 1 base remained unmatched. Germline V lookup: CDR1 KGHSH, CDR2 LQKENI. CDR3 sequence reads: CASSPGLDSYEQYF. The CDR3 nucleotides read TGTGCCAGCTCACCGGGACTAGACTCCTACGAGCAGTACTTC.

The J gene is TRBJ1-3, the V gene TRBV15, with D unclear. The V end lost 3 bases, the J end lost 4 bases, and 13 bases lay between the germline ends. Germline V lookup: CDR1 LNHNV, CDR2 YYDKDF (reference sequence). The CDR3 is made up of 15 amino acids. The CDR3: CATSRGGAGGNTIYF. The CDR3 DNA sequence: TGTGCCACCAGCAGGGGAGGCGCGGGGGGAAACACCATATATTTT.

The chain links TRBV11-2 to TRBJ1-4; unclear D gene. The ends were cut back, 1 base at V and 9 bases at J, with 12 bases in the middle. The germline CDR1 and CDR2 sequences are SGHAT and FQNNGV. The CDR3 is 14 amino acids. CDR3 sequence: CASSLVVRPQKLFF. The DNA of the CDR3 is TGTGCCAGCAGCTTAGTGGTGCGTCCCCAAAAACTGTTTTTT.

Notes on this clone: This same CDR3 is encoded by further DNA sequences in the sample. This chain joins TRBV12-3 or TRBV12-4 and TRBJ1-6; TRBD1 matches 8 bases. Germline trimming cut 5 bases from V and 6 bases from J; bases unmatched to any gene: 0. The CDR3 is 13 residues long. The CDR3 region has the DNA TGTGCCAGCAGTGGACAGGGTAATTCACCCCTCCACTTT. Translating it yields CASSGQGNSPLHF.